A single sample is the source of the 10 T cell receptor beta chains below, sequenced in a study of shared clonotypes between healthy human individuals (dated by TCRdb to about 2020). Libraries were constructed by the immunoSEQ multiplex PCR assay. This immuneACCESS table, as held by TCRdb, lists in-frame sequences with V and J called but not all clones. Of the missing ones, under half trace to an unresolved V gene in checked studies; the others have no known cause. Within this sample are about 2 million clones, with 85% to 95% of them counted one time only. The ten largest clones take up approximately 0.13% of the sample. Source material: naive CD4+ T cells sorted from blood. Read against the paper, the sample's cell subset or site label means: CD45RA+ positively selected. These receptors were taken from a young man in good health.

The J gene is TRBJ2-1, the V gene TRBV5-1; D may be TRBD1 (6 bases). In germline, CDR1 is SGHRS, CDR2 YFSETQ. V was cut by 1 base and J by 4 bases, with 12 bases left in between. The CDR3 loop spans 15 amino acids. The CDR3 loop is CASSLIAGDYNEQFF. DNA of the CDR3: TGCGCCAGCAGCTTGATTGCAGGGGATTACAATGAGCAGTTCTTC.

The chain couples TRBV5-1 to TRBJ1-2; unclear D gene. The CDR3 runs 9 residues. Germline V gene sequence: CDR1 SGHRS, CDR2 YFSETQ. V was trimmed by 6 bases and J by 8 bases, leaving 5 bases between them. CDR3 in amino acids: CASTRGYTF. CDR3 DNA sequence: TGCGCCAGCACCCGGGGCTACACCTTC.

CDR3 DNA sequence: TGCGCCAGCAGCGCGGAACAGGGGGGAGCAACTAATGAAAAACTGTTTTTT. This sequence encodes CASSAEQGGATNEKLFF. The V call is TRBV4-1, the J call TRBJ1-4; 8 nucleotides match TRBD1. CDR1 and CDR2 (germline): MGHRA, YSYEKL. V lost 5 bases to trimming and J lost 0 bases; unmatched junction nucleotides: 8. This CDR3 is built from 17 residues.

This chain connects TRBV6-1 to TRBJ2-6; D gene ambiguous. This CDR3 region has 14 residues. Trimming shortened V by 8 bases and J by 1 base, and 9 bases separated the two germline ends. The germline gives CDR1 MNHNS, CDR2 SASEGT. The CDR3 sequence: CASEPFSGANVLTF. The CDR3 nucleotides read TGTGCCAGCGAGCCCTTTTCTGGGGCCAACGTCCTGACTTTC.

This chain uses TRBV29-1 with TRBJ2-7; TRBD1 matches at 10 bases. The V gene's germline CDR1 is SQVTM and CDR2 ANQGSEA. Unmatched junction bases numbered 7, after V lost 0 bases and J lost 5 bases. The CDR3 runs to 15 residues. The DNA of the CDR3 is TGCAGCGTTGAAGATCAGACAGGGGGCCGAAACGAGCAGTACTTC. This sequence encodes CSVEDQTGGRNEQYF.

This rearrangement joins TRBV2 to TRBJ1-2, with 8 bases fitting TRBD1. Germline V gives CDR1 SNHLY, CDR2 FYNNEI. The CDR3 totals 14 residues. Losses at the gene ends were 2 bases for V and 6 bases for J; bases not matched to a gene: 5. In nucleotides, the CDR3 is TGTGCCAGCAGTGAAAGGGCAGGGGGCAATGGCTACACCTTC. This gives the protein CASSERAGGNGYTF.

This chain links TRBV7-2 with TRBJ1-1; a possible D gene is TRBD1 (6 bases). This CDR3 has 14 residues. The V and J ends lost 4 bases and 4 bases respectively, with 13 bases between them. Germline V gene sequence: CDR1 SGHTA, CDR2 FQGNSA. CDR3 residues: CASSSKAGATEAFF. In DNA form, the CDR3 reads TGTGCCAGCAGCTCCAAGGCGGGGGCCACTGAAGCTTTCTTT.

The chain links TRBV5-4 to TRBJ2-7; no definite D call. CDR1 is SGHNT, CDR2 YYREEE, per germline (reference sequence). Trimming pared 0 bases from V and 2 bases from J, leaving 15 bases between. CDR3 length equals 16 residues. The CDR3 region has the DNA TGTGCCAGCAGCTTGGCGGACGGAGCATATACCTACGAGCAGTACTTC. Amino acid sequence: CASSLADGAYTYEQYF.

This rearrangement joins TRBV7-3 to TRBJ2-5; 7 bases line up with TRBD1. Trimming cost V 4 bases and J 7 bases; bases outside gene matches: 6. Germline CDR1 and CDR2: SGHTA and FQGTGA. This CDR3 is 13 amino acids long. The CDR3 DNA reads TGTGCCAGCAGCTCAGACAGGGACGGGACCCAGTACTTC. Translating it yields CASSSDRDGTQYF.

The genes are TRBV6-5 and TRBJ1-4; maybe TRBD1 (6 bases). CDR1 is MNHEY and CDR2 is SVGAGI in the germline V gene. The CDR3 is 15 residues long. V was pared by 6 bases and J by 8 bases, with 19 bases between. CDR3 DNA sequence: TGTGCCAGCAGAAGGGCCGGGGGCGGTGGGGAAAAACTGTTTTTT. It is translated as CASRRAGGGGEKLFF.